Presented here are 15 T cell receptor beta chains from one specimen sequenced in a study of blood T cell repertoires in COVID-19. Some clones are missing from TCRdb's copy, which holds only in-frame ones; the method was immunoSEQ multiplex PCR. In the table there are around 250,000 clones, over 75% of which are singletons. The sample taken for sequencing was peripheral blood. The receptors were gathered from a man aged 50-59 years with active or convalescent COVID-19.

The CDR3 loop reads CASSPDRKGNQPQHF. The CDR3 bases are TGTGCCAGCAGTCCCGACAGAAAGGGGAATCAGCCCCAGCATTTT. The chain is built from TRBV6-5 and TRBJ1-5; maybe TRBD1 (5 bases). This CDR3 spans 15 amino acids. V was cut by 5 bases and J by 4 bases, with 15 bases left in between. Germline V lookup: CDR1 MNHEY, CDR2 SVGAGI.

The CDR3 loop reads CASSQAGASRELFF. The CDR3 nucleotides read TGTGCCAGCAGCCAAGCAGGTGCGTCCCGGGAACTGTTCTTC. The chain couples TRBV3-1 (or the pseudogene TRBV3-2) to TRBJ2-1; TRBD2 is a possible D gene (5 bases). Trimming shortened V by 1 base and J by 15 bases, and 19 bases separated the two germline ends. The CDR3 runs 14 residues. Germline loops: CDR1 LGHDT, CDR2 YNNKEL (reference sequence).

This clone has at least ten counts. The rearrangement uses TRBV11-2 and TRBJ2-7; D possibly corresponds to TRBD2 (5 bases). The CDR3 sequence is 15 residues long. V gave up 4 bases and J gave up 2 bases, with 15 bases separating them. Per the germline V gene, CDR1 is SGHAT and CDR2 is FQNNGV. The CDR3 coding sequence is TGTGCCAGCAGCTCCCTCGGGGATATAGCCTACGAGCAGTACTTC. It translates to CASSSLGDIAYEQYF.

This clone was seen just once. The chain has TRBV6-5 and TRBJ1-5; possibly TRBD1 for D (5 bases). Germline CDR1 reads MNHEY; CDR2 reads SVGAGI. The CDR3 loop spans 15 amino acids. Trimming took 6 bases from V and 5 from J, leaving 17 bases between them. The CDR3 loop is CASSLTSSGDQPQHF. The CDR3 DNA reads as TGTGCCAGCAGCCTGACTTCTTCGGGGGATCAGCCCCAGCATTTT.

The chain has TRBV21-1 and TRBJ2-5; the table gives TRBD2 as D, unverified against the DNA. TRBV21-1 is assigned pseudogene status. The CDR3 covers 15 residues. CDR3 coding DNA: TGTGCCAGCAGCAAAGCGGGACTCCATAAAGAGACCCAGTACTTC. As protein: CASSKAGLHKETQYF.

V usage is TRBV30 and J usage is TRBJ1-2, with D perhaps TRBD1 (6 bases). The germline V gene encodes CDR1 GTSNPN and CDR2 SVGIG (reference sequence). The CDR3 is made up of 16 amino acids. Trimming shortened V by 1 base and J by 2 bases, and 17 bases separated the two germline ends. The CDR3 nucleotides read TGTGCCTGGAGTGCCGCGGGGGACATGTTGAACTATGGCTACACCTTC. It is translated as CAWSAAGDMLNYGYTF.

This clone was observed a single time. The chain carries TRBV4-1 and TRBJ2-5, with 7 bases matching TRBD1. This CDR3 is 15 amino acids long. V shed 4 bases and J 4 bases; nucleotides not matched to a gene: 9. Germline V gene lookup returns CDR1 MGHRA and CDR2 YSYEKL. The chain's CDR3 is CASSPSTGSAETQYF. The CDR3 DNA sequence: TGCGCCAGCAGCCCCTCGACAGGGTCGGCAGAGACCCAGTACTTC.

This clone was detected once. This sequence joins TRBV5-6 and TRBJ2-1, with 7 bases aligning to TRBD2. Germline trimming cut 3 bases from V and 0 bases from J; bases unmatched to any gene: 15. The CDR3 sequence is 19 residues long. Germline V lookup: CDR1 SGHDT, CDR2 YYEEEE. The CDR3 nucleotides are TGTGCCAGCAGCTCCCGGGGGGAGCGGAGACCCGGCTCCTACAATGAGCAGTTCTTC. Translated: CASSSRGERRPGSYNEQFF.

The CDR3 nucleotides are TGCGCCAGCAGCCGTTTACAGGGGGCGCCGGCTGAAGCTTTCTTT. It yields the protein CASSRLQGAPAEAFF. The rearrangement links TRBV4-1 to TRBJ1-1, with 9 bases aligning to TRBD1. The CDR3 has 15 amino acids. CDR1 is MGHRA, CDR2 YSYEKL, per germline. The junction had 9 bases not matched to a gene; V was cut back by 4 bases and J by 6 bases.

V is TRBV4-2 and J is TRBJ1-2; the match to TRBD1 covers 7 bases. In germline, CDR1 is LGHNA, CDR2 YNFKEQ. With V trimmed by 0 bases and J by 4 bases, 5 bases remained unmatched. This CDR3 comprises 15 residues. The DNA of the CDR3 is TGTGCCAGCAGCCAAGAAGGGCGACAGGGCTATGGCTACACCTTC. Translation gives CASSQEGRQGYGYTF.

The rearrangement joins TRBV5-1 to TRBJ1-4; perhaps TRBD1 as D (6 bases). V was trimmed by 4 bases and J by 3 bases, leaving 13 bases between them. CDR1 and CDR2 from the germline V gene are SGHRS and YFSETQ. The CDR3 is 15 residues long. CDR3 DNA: TGCGCCAGCAGCAACCAGGGGCAGGCTAATGAAAAACTGTTTTTT. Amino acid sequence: CASSNQGQANEKLFF.

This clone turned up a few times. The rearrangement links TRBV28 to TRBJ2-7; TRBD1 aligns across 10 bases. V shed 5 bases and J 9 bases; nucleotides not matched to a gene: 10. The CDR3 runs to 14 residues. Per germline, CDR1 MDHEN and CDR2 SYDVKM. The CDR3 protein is CASSVGDRGEWQYF. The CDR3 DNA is TGTGCCAGCAGTGTGGGGGACAGGGGTGAATGGCAGTACTTC. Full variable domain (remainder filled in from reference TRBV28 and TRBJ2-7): DVKVTQSSRYLVKRTGEKVFLECVQDMDHENMFWYRQDPGLGLRLIYFSYDVKMKEKGDIPEGYSVSREKKERFSLILESASTNQTSMYLCASSVGDRGEWQYFGPGTRLTVT.

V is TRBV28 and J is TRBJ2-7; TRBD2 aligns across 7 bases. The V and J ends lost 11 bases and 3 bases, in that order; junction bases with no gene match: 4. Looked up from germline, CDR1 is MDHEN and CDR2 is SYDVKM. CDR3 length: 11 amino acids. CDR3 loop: CAGGVGYEQYF. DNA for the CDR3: TGTGCCGGGGGGGTTGGCTACGAGCAGTACTTC.

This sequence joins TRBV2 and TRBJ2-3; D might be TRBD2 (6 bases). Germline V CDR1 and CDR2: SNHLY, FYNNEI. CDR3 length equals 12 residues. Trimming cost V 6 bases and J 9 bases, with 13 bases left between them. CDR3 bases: TGTGCCAGCAGCTGGGACTTATGGACGCAGTATTTT. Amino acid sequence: CASSWDLWTQYF.

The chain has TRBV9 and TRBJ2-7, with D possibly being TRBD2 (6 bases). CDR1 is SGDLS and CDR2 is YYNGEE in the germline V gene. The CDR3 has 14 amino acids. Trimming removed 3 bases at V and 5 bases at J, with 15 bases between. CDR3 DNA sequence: TGTGCCAGCAGCGAAGGACTATTCAGTGACGAGCAGTACTTC. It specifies CASSEGLFSDEQYF.